One sample yielded the 26 T cell receptor beta chains listed below, sequenced in a study of PD-L1 blockade in urothelial cancer (dated by TCRdb to 2017 to 2019). The library was obtained by the immunoSEQ multiplex PCR assay. This immuneACCESS table, as held by TCRdb, lists in-frame sequences with V and J called but not all clones. Of the missing ones, under half trace to an unresolved V gene in checked studies; the others have no known cause. The sample table lists 68,000 or so clones, more than 80% of them with a count of one. The ten largest clones represent 5% to 7% of the sample. According to the study, the label for this sample's time point signals: pretreatment peripheral blood. The specimen was PBMCs, collected around atezolizumab (anti-PD-L1) treatment. The receptors were sampled from a man in his sixties or seventies with urothelial cancer.

The V and J genes are TRBV7-2 and TRBJ2-1; D unclear. Germline loops: CDR1 SGHTA, CDR2 FQGNSA. Deletions cut 2 bases from V and 5 bases from J, with 7 bases between. The CDR3 totals 13 residues. The CDR3 DNA reads TGTGCCAGCAGCTTACTCGCGAACAATGAGCAGTTCTTC. As protein: CASSLLANNEQFF.

This clone was seen once. This rearrangement joins TRBV6-1 to TRBJ1-4; D is unresolved. This CDR3 has 16 residues. V gave up 0 bases and J gave up 4 bases, with 12 bases separating them. Germline CDR1 MNHNS, CDR2 SASEGT. CDR3 in amino acids: CASSEARPQLNEKLFF. The CDR3 DNA reads as TGTGCCAGCAGTGAAGCGCGTCCGCAACTTAATGAAAAACTGTTTTTT.

V usage is TRBV5-1 and J usage is TRBJ2-7, with TRBD1 matching over 9 bases. The V segment lost 3 bases and the J segment 2 bases; nucleotides outside the gene matches: 6. The CDR3 is 15 residues long. Germline loops: CDR1 SGHRS, CDR2 YFSETQ. CDR3 sequence: CASSSGDREAYEQYF. The DNA of the CDR3 is TGCGCCAGCAGCTCCGGGGACAGGGAAGCCTACGAGCAGTACTTC.

Only a few counts were recorded for this clone. The rearrangement uses TRBV7-9 and TRBJ1-4; D not certain. V was shortened by 5 bases and J by 8 bases, with 15 bases between the two germline ends. CDR1 and CDR2 (germline): SEHNR, FQNEAQ (reference sequence). The CDR3 extends over 14 amino acids. The CDR3 sequence is CASSVAQIQEKLFF. The CDR3, as DNA: TGTGCCAGCAGCGTCGCCCAGATTCAAGAAAAACTGTTTTTT. Full variable domain (rest looked up from reference TRBV7-9 and TRBJ1-4): DTGVSQNPRHKITKRGQNVTFRCDPISEHNRLYWYRQTLGQGPEFLTYFQNEAQLEKSRLLSDRFSAERPKGSFSTLEIQRTEQGDSAMYLCASSVAQIQEKLFFGSGTQLSVL.

This chain connects TRBV7-2 to TRBJ2-7; TRBD2 matches 7 bases. Per germline, CDR1 SGHTA and CDR2 FQGNSA. V lost 5 bases to trimming and J lost 4 bases; unmatched junction nucleotides: 8. CDR3 length equals 14 residues. CDR3 residues: CASSPPPGLYEQYF. The CDR3 bases are TGTGCCAGCAGCCCCCCCCCGGGACTATACGAGCAGTACTTC.

The rearrangement joins TRBV23-1 to TRBJ2-5; no clear D. TRBV23-1 qualifies as an ORF whose function is uncertain. V shed 0 bases and J shed 5 bases, with 19 bases lying between them. The CDR3 is made up of 17 amino acids. CDR3 coding DNA: TGCGCCAGCAGTCAATCTTTTGCCCCTGCGAGGATGGAGACCCAGTACTTC. This sequence encodes CASSQSFAPARMETQYF.

This clone was seen ten or more times. This sequence joins TRBV6-5 and TRBJ2-1; 9 nucleotides match TRBD2. The germline gives CDR1 MNHEY, CDR2 SVGAGI. The CDR3 length is 15 residues. The V and J ends lost 0 bases and 5 bases, in that order; junction bases with no gene match: 2. The CDR3 reads CASSYSTSGHNEQFF. CDR3 in DNA: TGTGCCAGCAGTTACTCGACTAGCGGACACAATGAGCAGTTCTTC.

This chain joins TRBV7-2 and TRBJ1-1; the match to TRBD1 covers 8 bases. Germline V gene lookup returns CDR1 SGHTA and CDR2 FQGNSA. The CDR3 contains 13 residues. V lost 2 bases and J lost 7; bases outside the gene matches: 3. This CDR3 reads CASSLTGGYEAFF. CDR3 nucleotides: TGTGCCAGCAGCTTAACAGGGGGATATGAAGCTTTCTTT.

A few counts support this clone. This chain uses TRBV7-9 with TRBJ2-1; D is perhaps TRBD2 (6 bases). This CDR3 is built from 14 residues. Trimming took off 5 bases at V and 10 bases at J, with 18 bases between the two ends. Germline CDR1 and CDR2: SEHNR and FQNEAQ (reference sequence). The CDR3 region has the DNA TGTGCCAGCAGCATAGGAGGGTTAGCCCGGGAGCAGTTCTTC. It translates to CASSIGGLAREQFF.

The V gene is TRBV6-5, the J gene TRBJ2-7; 8 bases fit TRBD1. This CDR3 is 15 amino acids long. Trimming removed 6 bases from V and 5 bases from J; junction bases left unmatched: 12. Germline CDR1 and CDR2: MNHEY and SVGAGI. The CDR3 sequence is CASSSAGQGKNEQYF. DNA for the CDR3: TGTGCCAGCAGCTCAGCAGGACAGGGCAAGAACGAGCAGTACTTC.

J is TRBJ2-2 and V is TRBV6-1; the match to TRBD2 covers 7 bases. CDR3 length equals 16 residues. CDR1 is MNHNS, CDR2 SASEGT, per germline. Trimming cost V 4 bases and J 0 bases; bases outside gene matches: 5. In nucleotides, the CDR3 is TGTGCCAGCAGTGCTGACGCGGGAGCGAACACCGGGGAGCTGTTTTTT. Translation gives CASSADAGANTGELFF.

V and J are TRBV2 and TRBJ2-5; 9 bases align to TRBD2. V lost 2 bases, J lost 4 bases, and 2 bases stayed unmatched. The CDR3 totals 14 residues. The germline gives CDR1 SNHLY, CDR2 FYNNEI. DNA for the CDR3: TGTGCCAGCAGTGAACTAGCGGGGCCAGAGACCCAGTACTTC. It yields the protein CASSELAGPETQYF. The full variable domain, completed using reference TRBV2 and TRBJ2-5, is EPEVTQTPSHQVTQMGQEVILRCVPISNHLYFYWYRQILGQKVEFLVSFYNNEISEKSEIFDDQFSVERPDGSNFTLKIRSTKLEDSAMYFCASSELAGPETQYFGPGTRLLVL.

J is TRBJ1-6 and V is TRBV19, with TRBD1 identical over 8 bases. The ends lost 10 bases at V and 12 bases at J; junction bases unmatched: 11. Germline CDR1 LNHDA, CDR2 SQIVND (reference sequence). CDR3 length equals 13 residues. CDR3 loop: CATRQGPSVPLHF. As DNA, the CDR3 is TGTGCCACTCGACAGGGGCCCTCGGTACCCCTCCACTTT.

The rearrangement links TRBV11-2 to TRBJ1-2; D remains unclear. The germline CDR1 and CDR2 sequences are SGHAT and FQNNGV. V was clipped by 4 bases and J by 5 bases, with 14 bases between them. This CDR3 is 14 amino acids long. This chain's CDR3 is CASSSPGTVYGYTF. The CDR3 bases are TGTGCCAGCAGCTCACCTGGTACGGTTTATGGCTACACCTTC.

The genes are TRBV10-1 and TRBJ1-2, with D unclear. Between the trimmed V and J ends, which lost 2 bases and 1 base, there was a span of 5 bases. Germline values: CDR1 WNHNN, CDR2 SYGVQD (reference sequence). This CDR3 has 13 amino acids. The CDR3 loop is CASSENINYGYTF. For the CDR3, the DNA is TGCGCCAGCAGTGAGAATATTAACTATGGCTACACCTTC.

The chain carries TRBV4-2 and TRBJ1-1; possibly TRBD1 for D (5 bases). The CDR3 extends over 15 amino acids. The V gene lost 0 bases and the J gene lost 3 bases, with 11 bases spanning the gap. Germline V lookup: CDR1 LGHNA, CDR2 YNFKEQ. The CDR3 is CASSQDPQGYTEAFF. The CDR3 nucleotides are TGTGCCAGCAGCCAAGATCCTCAGGGTTACACTGAAGCTTTCTTT.

This clone was detected only a few times. The V and J genes are TRBV19 and TRBJ2-1; 7 positions match TRBD2. The CDR3 extends over 14 amino acids. J lost 3 bases, V lost 8 bases, and 7 bases had no gene match. CDR1 is LNHDA, CDR2 SQIVND, per germline (reference sequence). In nucleotides, the CDR3 is TGTGCCAGTCAAGCGGGATTAAACTACAATGAGCAGTTCTTC. This codes for CASQAGLNYNEQFF.

The chain carries TRBV6-5 and TRBJ2-3, with TRBD1 matching 8 bases. J gave up 4 bases and V 4 bases, and 4 bases lay outside the gene matches. There are 14 residues in the CDR3. From germline, CDR1 is MNHEY and CDR2 SVGAGI. The chain's CDR3 is CASSFGQGSDTQYF. CDR3 coding DNA: TGTGCCAGCAGTTTCGGACAGGGCTCAGATACGCAGTATTTT.

The rearrangement uses TRBV11-2 and TRBJ2-1; D is possibly TRBD1 (6 bases). Trimming took off 1 base at V and 6 bases at J, with 10 bases between the two ends. Germline CDR1 and CDR2: SGHAT and FQNNGV. The CDR3 extends over 14 amino acids. This CDR3 reads CASSLAGASNEQFF. The CDR3 DNA follows: TGTGCCAGCAGCTTAGCAGGGGCCAGCAATGAGCAGTTCTTC.

This chain links TRBV5-1 with TRBJ1-1, with TRBD1 matching over 7 bases. J was trimmed by 2 bases and V by 2 bases; bases with no gene match: 9. The V gene's germline CDR1 is SGHRS and CDR2 YFSETQ. CDR3 length equals 16 residues. The CDR3 DNA follows: TGCGCCAGCAGCTTACATACCGGGACAGACAACACTGAAGCTTTCTTT. Translating gives CASSLHTGTDNTEAFF.

The chain couples TRBV10-3 to TRBJ1-3; D not resolved. This CDR3 has 13 amino acids. The germline V and J ends were trimmed by 5 bases and 4 bases, with 9 bases remaining between them. The germline V gene encodes CDR1 ENHRY and CDR2 SYGVKD. The CDR3 region is CAISLDQGNTIYF. The CDR3 nucleotides read TGTGCCATCAGTCTAGATCAAGGAAACACCATATATTTT.

This clone was seen more than once but under ten times. This chain connects TRBV28 to TRBJ2-2; 8 bases map to TRBD1. CDR3 length: 15 residues. Trimming cost V 7 bases and J 7 bases; bases outside gene matches: 11. Germline assignment: CDR1 MDHEN and CDR2 SYDVKM. This CDR3 reads CASTSSQGAVGELFF. The CDR3 DNA is TGTGCCAGCACCAGTTCCCAGGGGGCTGTCGGGGAGCTGTTTTTT.

The chain carries TRBV14 and TRBJ2-2, with TRBD1 matching over 8 bases. V shed 4 bases, J shed 3 bases, and the junction held 7 bases outside the gene matches. Germline V gene data show CDR1 as SGHDN and CDR2 as FVKESK. The CDR3 covers 16 residues. CDR3 region: CASSRYQGADTGELFF. CDR3 in DNA: TGTGCCAGCAGCCGTTATCAGGGGGCTGACACCGGGGAGCTGTTTTTT.

This clone was detected only once. The chain couples TRBV7-3 to TRBJ1-3; D not resolved. The CDR3 has 13 amino acids. Germline V lookup: CDR1 SGHTA, CDR2 FQGTGA. Trimming shortened V by 2 bases and J by 2 bases, and 4 bases separated the two germline ends. The CDR3, as DNA: TGTGCCAGCAGCTTAGTAGCTGGAAACACCATATATTTT. Translation: CASSLVAGNTIYF.

The genes are TRBV11-1 and TRBJ1-1, with a possible D match to TRBD1 (5 bases). This CDR3 contains 13 residues. CDR1 SGHAT and CDR2 FQDESV come from the germline V gene (reference sequence). V lost 5 bases and J 2 bases, leaving 9 bases between the germline ends. CDR3 sequence (DNA): TGTGCCAGCAGCGTGACAGTAAACACTGAAGCTTTCTTT. Translating it yields CASSVTVNTEAFF.

At least ten counts were recorded for this clone. This CDR3 reads CASSQDRTAYGYTF. For the CDR3, the DNA is TGCGCCAGCAGCCAAGATCGGACAGCCTATGGCTACACCTTC. The V and J genes are TRBV4-3 and TRBJ1-2, with D maybe TRBD1 (6 bases). From germline, CDR1 is LGHNA and CDR2 YSLEER. Trimming cost V 0 bases and J 4 bases, with 9 bases left between them. The CDR3 runs 14 residues.